This entry lists 10 T cell receptor beta chains sequenced from one sample in a study of cytomegalovirus exposure and HLA in healthy donors. TCRdb's table, derived via immunoSEQ multiplex PCR, lists solely in-frame clones and lacks some. The data contain 150,000 to 200,000 clones, 70% to 90% of them singletons. Sequenced input: PBMCs. The receptor set was obtained from a woman aged 18 to 35 in good health and CMV-seronegative.

This chain uses TRBV7-8 with TRBJ2-3; 8 bases agree with TRBD2. The CDR3 is made up of 18 amino acids. V gave up 2 bases and J gave up 0 bases; unmatched junction bases: 10. CDR1 SGHVS and CDR2 FQNEAQ come from the germline V gene. CDR3 sequence reads: CASSLPLQRGYSTDTQYF. CDR3 bases: TGTGCCAGCAGCTTACCCCTCCAGCGGGGGTATAGCACAGATACGCAGTATTTT.

This chain uses TRBV5-6 with TRBJ1-2, with 8 bases lining up with TRBD1. CDR3 length: 14 amino acids. Germline trimming cut 4 bases from V and 5 bases from J; bases unmatched to any gene: 7. Germline CDR1 is SGHDT and CDR2 is YYEEEE. This CDR3 is CASSVSGGGYGYTF. The CDR3 nucleotides read TGTGCCAGCAGCGTCTCAGGGGGCGGATATGGCTACACCTTC.

The chain combines TRBV7-2 with TRBJ1-1; D is undetermined. CDR1 and CDR2 (germline): SGHTA, FQGNSA. Trimming shortened V by 5 bases and J by 6 bases, and 7 bases separated the two germline ends. This CDR3 is 11 amino acids long. This CDR3 is CASSRVSEAFF. CDR3 sequence (DNA): TGTGCCAGCAGCAGAGTTTCTGAAGCTTTCTTT.

CDR3 sequence: CASSPTGGSSYEQYF. CDR3 nucleotide sequence: TGTGCCAGCAGCCCCACTGGCGGCAGCTCCTACGAGCAGTACTTC. This sequence joins TRBV5-6 and TRBJ2-7; no clear D. Germline V gene lookup returns CDR1 SGHDT and CDR2 YYEEEE. Trimming removed 4 bases at V and 0 bases at J, with 14 bases between. The CDR3 is made up of 15 amino acids.

In its sample, this clone was seen once. The CDR3 DNA reads as TGTGCCAGCAGTTTTCACAGTAGCAATCAGCCCCAGCATTTT. Encoded protein: CASSFHSSNQPQHF. V usage is TRBV27 and J usage is TRBJ1-5; no reliable D call. CDR1 is MNHEY, CDR2 SMNVEV, per germline (reference sequence). The length of the CDR3 is 14 residues. V lost 3 bases to trimming and J lost 0 bases, with 6 bases between them.

The CDR3 here is CASIEEQGDHEQYF. The CDR3 DNA follows: TGTGCCAGCATCGAAGAACAGGGGGACCACGAGCAGTACTTC. This rearrangement joins TRBV2 to TRBJ2-7; TRBD1 aligns across 8 bases. The CDR3 is 14 residues long. Per germline, CDR1 SNHLY and CDR2 FYNNEI. V lost 7 bases and J lost 5; bases outside the gene matches: 10.

The chain is built from TRBV18 and TRBJ1-3; D remains ambiguous. The CDR3 has 13 residues. The germline CDR1 and CDR2 sequences are KGHSH and LQKENI. V lost 3 bases, J lost 0 bases, and 3 bases lay in between. As DNA, the CDR3 is TGTGCCAGCTCACCTAGCTCTGGAAACACCATATATTTT. Amino acid sequence: CASSPSSGNTIYF.

This rearrangement joins TRBV5-6 to TRBJ2-7, with 16 bases aligning to TRBD2. Germline CDR1 SGHDT, CDR2 YYEEEE. V lost 0 bases, J lost 2 bases, and 5 bases stayed unmatched. The CDR3 contains 18 residues. CDR3 in DNA: TGTGCCAGCAGCTTGGCCGGGACTAGCGGGGGGGTCCCCTACGAGCAGTACTTC. Amino acid sequence: CASSLAGTSGGVPYEQYF.

The chain combines TRBV5-1 with TRBJ2-1; 9 nucleotides match TRBD1. V trimming: 5 bases; J trimming: 4 bases; junction bases outside the gene matches: 4. The CDR3 spans 14 residues. Germline V lookup: CDR1 SGHRS, CDR2 YFSETQ. For the CDR3, the DNA is TGCGCCAGCAGGATGGGACAGGGATACAATGAGCAGTTCTTC. This gives the protein CASRMGQGYNEQFF. Variable domain in full (rest from reference TRBV5-1 and TRBJ2-1): KAGVTQTPRYLIKTRGQQVTLSCSPISGHRSVSWYQQTPGQGLQFLFEYFSETQRNKGNFPGRFSGRQFSNSRSEMNVSTLELGDSALYLCASRMGQGYNEQFFGPGTRLTVL.

This clone occurred a few times. V usage is TRBV27 and J usage is TRBJ2-7; 7 bases line up with TRBD1. The CDR3 has 11 residues. Trimming removed 7 bases from V and 5 bases from J; junction bases left unmatched: 2. The germline CDR1 and CDR2 sequences are MNHEY and SMNVEV (reference sequence). The CDR3 DNA is TGTGCCAGCATCACAGGGGACGAGCAGTACTTC. Protein: CASITGDEQYF.